This T cell receptor (beta chain) was sequenced in a study of blood T cell repertoires in COVID-19. The wider study: The analysed material was cDNA or gDNA that came from T cells, B-cell-depleted T cells, or PBMCs.

Germline V gene lookup returns CDR1 SGHDT and CDR2 YYEEEE. This CDR3 region has 14 residues. V lost 0 bases and J lost 0, with 4 bases in between. The table came from immunoSEQ multiplex PCR; TCRdb's copy has only in-frame clones and leaves some out. The data show 380,000 or so clones, with roughly 90% seen just once and 0.95% to 1.5% held by the top ten. The chain combines TRBV5-6 with TRBJ1-3; D is ambiguous. The sequenced sample consisted of peripheral blood. This clonotype was sampled from a middle-aged man with acute or convalescent COVID-19. The CDR3 sequence is CASSLDTSGNTIYF. CDR3 coding DNA: TGTGCCAGCAGCTTGGACACCTCTGGAAACACCATATATTTT.